This TCR beta chain was recorded in a study of T cell responses to AZD1222 COVID-19 vaccine. Germline loops: CDR1 LNHDA, CDR2 SQIVND (reference sequence). The V end was cut by 5 bases, the J end by 6 bases, with 13 bases between. This CDR3 contains 13 residues. Sequencing was performed with immunoSEQ multiplex PCR; in TCRdb, only in-frame clones are kept and a portion is missing. The table lists approximately 110,000 clones, around 93% of them singletons. The input for sequencing was peripheral blood, taken 28 days after the second AZD1222 dose. The J gene is TRBJ1-2, the V gene TRBV19; the D gene is possibly TRBD1 (5 bases). The TCR comes from an adult who received the AZD1222 COVID-19 vaccine. Here the CDR3 reads CASSPGRGNGYTF. For the CDR3, the DNA is TGTGCCAGTAGTCCCGGACGGGGGAATGGCTACACCTTC.